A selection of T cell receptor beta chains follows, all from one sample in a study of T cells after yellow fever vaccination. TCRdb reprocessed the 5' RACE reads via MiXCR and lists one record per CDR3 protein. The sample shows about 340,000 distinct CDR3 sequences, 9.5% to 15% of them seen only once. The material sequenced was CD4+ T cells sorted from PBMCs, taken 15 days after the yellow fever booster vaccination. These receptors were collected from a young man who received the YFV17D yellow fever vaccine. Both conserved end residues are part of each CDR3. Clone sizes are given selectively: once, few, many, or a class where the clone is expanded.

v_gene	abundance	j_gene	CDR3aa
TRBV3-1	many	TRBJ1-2	CASSQGLGGYTF
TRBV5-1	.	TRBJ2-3	CASSDPTSSNTDTQYF
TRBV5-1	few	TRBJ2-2	CATAVQGTGELFF
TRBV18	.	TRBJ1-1	CASSPTRGKGDTEAFF
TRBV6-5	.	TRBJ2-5	CASSPPWTGGGKTQYF
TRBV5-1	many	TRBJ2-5	CASSLTGDETQYF
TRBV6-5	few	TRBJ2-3	CASSRQGGTDTQYF
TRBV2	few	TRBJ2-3	CASRVGSTDTQYF
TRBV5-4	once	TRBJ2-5	CASSFADRPSLAQYF
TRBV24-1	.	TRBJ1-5	CATSMADNQPQHF
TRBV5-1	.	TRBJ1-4	CASSILQGNEKLFF
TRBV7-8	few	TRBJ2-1	CASSLLGQSRSYNEQFF
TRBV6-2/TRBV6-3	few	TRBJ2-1	CASISGGLYSYNEQFF
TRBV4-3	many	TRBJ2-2	CASSQDPSGGVPQTGELFF
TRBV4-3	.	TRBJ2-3	CASSQRTPGTDTQYF
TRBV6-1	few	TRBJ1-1	CAIGTGRSEAFF